This T cell receptor (beta chain) was observed in a study of early T cells in non-severe SARS-CoV-2 infection. Unmatched junction bases numbered 5, after V lost 2 bases and J lost 5 bases. Per germline, CDR1 SGDLS and CDR2 YYNGEE. CDR3 length equals 14 residues. TCRdb passed the 5' RACE reads through MiXCR, listing each CDR3 protein once. The sample carries about 77,000 distinct CDR3 sequences, around 17% recorded once. The V call is TRBV9, the J call TRBJ2-5, with 8 positions matching TRBD2. This TCR derives from an adult who was a healthcare worker with PCR-confirmed SARS-CoV-2 infection or an uninfected control (not recorded which). Material for sequencing was whole blood. The CDR3 coding sequence is TGTGCCAGCAGCGTGAGCGGGAGCGGGGAGACCCAGTACTTC. This gives the protein CASSVSGSGETQYF.